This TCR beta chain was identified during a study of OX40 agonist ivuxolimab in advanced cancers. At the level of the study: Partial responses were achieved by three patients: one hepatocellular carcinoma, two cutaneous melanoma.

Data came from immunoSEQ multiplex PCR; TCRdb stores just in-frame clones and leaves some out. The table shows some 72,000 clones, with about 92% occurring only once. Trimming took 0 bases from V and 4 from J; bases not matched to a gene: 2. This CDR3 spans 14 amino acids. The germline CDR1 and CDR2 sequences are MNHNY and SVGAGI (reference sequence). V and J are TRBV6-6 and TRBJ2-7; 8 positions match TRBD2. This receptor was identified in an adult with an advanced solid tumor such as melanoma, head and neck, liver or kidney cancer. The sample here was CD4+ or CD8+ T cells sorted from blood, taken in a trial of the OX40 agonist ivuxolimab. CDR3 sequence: CASSYSREGYEQYF. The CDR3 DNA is TGTGCCAGCAGTTACTCCCGGGAGGGGTACGAGCAGTACTTC.